The clone carrying this T cell receptor (beta chain) has more than one count but fewer than ten. The germline CDR1 and CDR2 sequences are SQVTM and ANQGSEA. V was shortened by 4 bases and J by 5 bases, with 9 bases between the two germline ends. CDR3 size: 12 residues. This sample was taken from a study of T-cell reconstitution after alpha-beta-depleted transplantation in children. Preparation of the TCRbeta library used unique molecular identifiers. TCRdb used MiXCR to reprocess the PCR reads, holding one entry per CDR3 protein. The sample lists hundreds of thousands of distinct CDR3 sequences; 10% to 15% were seen once.

The TCR comes from a male patient under 18 who had a stem cell transplant for acute myeloid leukemia, so the T cells may come from the graft donor. The sequences come from PBMCs, mostly from graft donor cells, collected 360 days after TCRalphabeta/CD19-depleted stem cell transplant. The chain uses TRBV29-1 and TRBJ1-5, with a tentative D call TRBD1 (5 bases). The CDR3: CSVGQQDQPQHF. The CDR3, as DNA: TGCAGCGTTGGACAGCAAGATCAGCCCCAGCATTTT. The full variable domain, rest sourced from reference TRBV29-1 and TRBJ1-5, is SAVISQKPSRDICQRGTSLTIQCQVDSQVTMMFWYRQQPGQSLTLIATANQGSEATYESGFVIDKFPISRPNLTFSTLTVSNMSPEDSSIYLCSVGQQDQPQHFGDGTRLSIL.